The sequence of this TCR beta chain was determined in a study of T cell repertoires in cytomegalovirus infection. Overall study context: Peptides in the study included HLA-C-restricted and HLA-B-restricted CMV epitopes. CMV infection and matching HLA type were both indicated by public TCR beta signatures.

With regard to this clonotype: What it binds is unknown.

TCRdb passed the reads through MiXCR, listing each CDR3 protein once. The table lists hundreds of thousands of distinct CDR3 sequences, roughly 43% of them singletons. General observations from the study: Dominating the ex vivo response were TCR beta clonotypes that were CMV-specific and HLA-C-restricted.

The germline V gene encodes CDR1 MNHGY and CDR2 SAAAGT. The length of the CDR3 is 14 residues. Deletions cut 3 bases from V and 3 bases from J, with 12 bases between. V gene TRBV6-8 combines with J gene TRBJ2-7; a possible D gene is TRBD2 (6 bases). The specimen was cultured PBMCs, collected from culture after CMV antigen stimulation. The TCR was taken from a human donor in good health (CMV status not recorded). Some clones in this sample may be carry-over from other donors' samples. The CDR3 sequence is CASSYSRGFYEQYF. CDR3 coding DNA: TGTGCCAGCAGTTATTCGCGGGGATTCTACGAGCAGTACTTC.